Listed below are T cell receptor beta chains from one sample, sequenced in a study of T-cell reconstitution after alpha-beta-depleted transplantation in children. TCRdb processed the PCR reads anew with MiXCR; each CDR3 protein has one entry. Of 28,000 or so distinct CDR3 sequences in the sample, around 17% were seen once. The source was PBMCs, mostly from graft donor cells, collected 60 days after TCRalphabeta/CD19-depleted stem cell transplant. The receptor source for this set is a male patient aged 2 to 9 who had a stem cell transplant for acute lymphoblastic leukemia, so the T cells may come from the graft donor. The CDR3 runs from the conserved cysteine through the conserved F or W. The order of the fields is J gene, clone size, V gene, D gene, CDR3 DNA, CDR3 protein. A D gene is named only where the DNA matches it firmly. Rows may omit the clone size; those that give it use once, few, many or a size class.

J: TRBJ1-5; size: few; V: TRBV12-3/TRBV12-4; D: .; DNA: TGTGCCAGCAGTCCGGGGATAGCAGGGTTTATTCAGCCCCAGCATTTT; CDR3: CASSPGIAGFIQPQHF
J: TRBJ1-1; size: .; V: TRBV18; D: .; DNA: TGTGCCAGCTCAGGGAACACTGAAGCTTTCTTT; CDR3: CASSGNTEAFF
J: TRBJ1-2; size: few; V: TRBV24-1; D: .; DNA: TGTGCCACCAGTGATTACAGGGAGGATTCGGGCTACACCTTC; CDR3: CATSDYREDSGYTF
J: TRBJ2-4; size: few; V: TRBV7-2; D: TRBD2; DNA: TGTGCCAGCAGCTTAGATGGGCCGGGGGGCAAAAACATTCAGTACTTC; CDR3: CASSLDGPGGKNIQYF
J: TRBJ1-4; size: .; V: TRBV25-1; D: .; DNA: TGTGCCAGCAGTGAAGTCAGGAGATCTGCAACTAATGAAAAACTGTTTTTT; CDR3: CASSEVRRSATNEKLFF
J: TRBJ2-3; size: few; V: TRBV4-2; D: .; DNA: TGTGCCAGCAGCCAAGAGATCACAGATACGCAGTATTTT; CDR3: CASSQEITDTQYF
J: TRBJ1-2; size: few; V: TRBV4-1; D: .; DNA: TGCGCCAGCAGCAAAGAACCCATCTATGGCTACACCTTC; CDR3: CASSKEPIYGYTF
J: TRBJ2-3; size: .; V: TRBV7-3; D: .; DNA: TGTGCCAGCAGCTCGTCCGGCTCTGGGGCAGATACGCAGTATTTT; CDR3: CASSSSGSGADTQYF
J: TRBJ2-7; size: few; V: TRBV18; D: TRBD2; DNA: TGTGCCAGCTCCAGGACTAGCGGGAGGACCTACGAGCAGTACTTC; CDR3: CASSRTSGRTYEQYF
J: TRBJ1-6; size: .; V: TRBV20-1; D: .; DNA: TGCAGTGCTAGAGTGGAGGGTACGGGTTCACCCCTCCACTTT; CDR3: CSARVEGTGSPLHF
J: TRBJ2-2; size: many; V: TRBV5-1; D: TRBD1; DNA: TGCGCCAGCAGCTTACAGGGGGCGCAGGACACCGGGGAGCTGTTTTTT; CDR3: CASSLQGAQDTGELFF
J: TRBJ2-7; size: .; V: TRBV29-1; D: TRBD2; DNA: TGCAGCGTTTCTAGCGGGAGTCTGGGGGAGCAGTACTTC; CDR3: CSVSSGSLGEQYF
J: TRBJ2-1; size: many; V: TRBV10-3; D: TRBD2; DNA: TGTGCCATCAGTATAGCGGGGGACTACAATGAGCAGTTCTTC; CDR3: CAISIAGDYNEQFF
J: TRBJ2-3; size: few; V: TRBV7-3; D: .; DNA: TGTGCCAGCAGCTTACCCGGAGATACGCAGTATTTT; CDR3: CASSLPGDTQYF
J: TRBJ2-3; size: many; V: TRBV7-2; D: TRBD2; DNA: TGTGCCAGCAGCTTAGAACAACTAGCGGGAGATACGCAGTATTTT; CDR3: CASSLEQLAGDTQYF
J: TRBJ2-2; size: .; V: TRBV3-1; D: TRBD2; DNA: TGTGCCAGCAGCCAAGCGGGGGGGCCCGTCACCGGGGAGCTGTTTTTT; CDR3: CASSQAGGPVTGELFF
J: TRBJ1-6; size: .; V: TRBV7-2; D: .; DNA: TGTGCCAGCAGAATAGGGAAAAGCAATTCACCCCTCCACTTT; CDR3: CASRIGKSNSPLHF
J: TRBJ1-1; size: many; V: TRBV20-1; D: .; DNA: TGCAGTGCTAGGATCGGCAGACTAAATGAAGCTTTCTTT; CDR3: CSARIGRLNEAFF
J: TRBJ2-1; size: few; V: TRBV9; D: .; DNA: TGTGCCAGCAGCCCTGGAGGGGTTGAGCAGTTCTTC; CDR3: CASSPGGVEQFF
J: TRBJ2-5; size: few; V: TRBV2; D: .; DNA: TGTGCCAGCAGTGTCGGTCAGGCGGAGACCCAGTACTTC; CDR3: CASSVGQAETQYF
J: TRBJ1-2; size: many; V: TRBV7-9; D: .; DNA: TGTGCCAGCTCGAGACAGAGGGAGGATGGCTACACCTTC; CDR3: CASSRQREDGYTF
J: TRBJ2-7; size: few; V: TRBV20-1; D: TRBD2; DNA: TGCAGTGCAACTCTCGGGACTAGCGGTTTAGGGCAGTACTTC; CDR3: CSATLGTSGLGQYF
J: TRBJ2-5; size: .; V: TRBV12-3/TRBV12-4; D: TRBD1; DNA: TGTGCCAGCGGGCGACAGGGCCTACAAGAGACCCAGTACTTC; CDR3: CASGRQGLQETQYF
J: TRBJ2-3; size: .; V: TRBV6-5; D: TRBD1; DNA: TGTGCCAGCAGTTACTCAACAGGGGGCCGCGGCACGCAGTATTTT; CDR3: CASSYSTGGRGTQYF
J: TRBJ2-5; size: few; V: TRBV28; D: TRBD2; DNA: TGTGCCAGCAAAGCGGGAGGAGAGACCCAGTACTTC; CDR3: CASKAGGETQYF
J: TRBJ2-5; size: many; V: TRBV9; D: TRBD2; DNA: TGTGCCAGCAGCTTACCGGGACTAGCGGGGCAAGAGACCCAGTACTTC; CDR3: CASSLPGLAGQETQYF
J: TRBJ1-6; size: few; V: TRBV27; D: .; DNA: TGTGCCAGCGCCCGCGTAGGGCGGAATTCACCCCTCCACTTT; CDR3: CASARVGRNSPLHF
J: TRBJ2-7; size: .; V: TRBV5-1; D: .; DNA: TGCGCCAGCAGCTTGGAGGGTCACTCCTACGAGCAGTACTTC; CDR3: CASSLEGHSYEQYF
J: TRBJ1-2; size: .; V: TRBV20-1; D: TRBD1; DNA: TGCAGTGCTAAGGTCGGGGACAGGGTGTATGGCTACACCTTC; CDR3: CSAKVGDRVYGYTF
J: TRBJ2-2; size: few; V: TRBV24-1; D: TRBD1; DNA: TGTGCCACCAGTGACTCAGGGCCGGGACAGGGTCTTGCTGGCGGGGAGCTGTTTTTT; CDR3: CATSDSGPGQGLAGGELFF
J: TRBJ2-1; size: many; V: TRBV19; D: TRBD2; DNA: TGTGCCAGTACTGAGACTAGCGGGAGCCGGGATGAGCAGTTCTTC; CDR3: CASTETSGSRDEQFF
J: TRBJ2-4; size: .; V: TRBV7-8; D: TRBD2; DNA: TGTGCCAGCAGCTTTTCATCCCGAGGGGAGGGCGCCCTGGGACGCTTGATCTTC; CDR3: CASSFSSRGEGALGRLIF
J: TRBJ1-1; size: many; V: TRBV7-9; D: .; DNA: TGTGCCAGCAGCTTCGCCGACACTGAAGCTTTCTTT; CDR3: CASSFADTEAFF
J: TRBJ2-5; size: few; V: TRBV2; D: TRBD1; DNA: TGTGCCAGCAGGGGACAGTTCGTATCGGAGACCCAGTACTTC; CDR3: CASRGQFVSETQYF
J: TRBJ1-1; size: many; V: TRBV18; D: TRBD1; DNA: TGTGCCAGCTCACCCAGGACAGGTTGGGACACTGAAGCTTTCTTT; CDR3: CASSPRTGWDTEAFF
J: TRBJ1-6; size: few; V: TRBV29-1; D: TRBD1; DNA: TGCAGCGGGACAGGACTTAATTCACCCCTCCACTTT; CDR3: CSGTGLNSPLHF
J: TRBJ2-4; size: few; V: TRBV7-2; D: TRBD2; DNA: TGTGCCAGCAGCTTTCGAGCGGGGGGGGGCAAAAACATTCAGTACTTC; CDR3: CASSFRAGGGKNIQYF
J: TRBJ1-1; size: .; V: TRBV29-1; D: .; DNA: TGCAGCGTCCTGGGGGGGAGGAACACTGAAGCTTTCTTT; CDR3: CSVLGGRNTEAFF
J: TRBJ2-3; size: .; V: TRBV29-1; D: TRBD2; DNA: TGCAGCGTAGGCCCCCGACTAGCAGTAAGCACAGATACGCAGTATTTT; CDR3: CSVGPRLAVSTDTQYF